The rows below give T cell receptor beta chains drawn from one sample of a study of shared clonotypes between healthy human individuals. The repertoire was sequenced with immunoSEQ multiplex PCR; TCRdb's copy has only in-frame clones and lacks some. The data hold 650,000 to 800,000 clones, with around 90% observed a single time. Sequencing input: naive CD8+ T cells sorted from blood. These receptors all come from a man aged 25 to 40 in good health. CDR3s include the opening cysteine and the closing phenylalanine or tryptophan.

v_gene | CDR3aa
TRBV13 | CASSLRRDTQYF
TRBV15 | CATSGVSNEQFF
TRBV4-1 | CASSHRAGGSYEQFF
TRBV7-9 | CASSARTSGSNTGELFF
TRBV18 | CASSPPPPPGGYDGYTF
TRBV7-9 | CASSLYRGRGTDTQYF
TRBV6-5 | CASRETGTESYEQYF
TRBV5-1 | CASSLIHRGTGELFF
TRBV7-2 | CASSPQRSYEQYF
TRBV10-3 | CAISESGAEKLFF
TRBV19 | CASTLAGEGNEQFF
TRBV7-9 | CASSPRETNEKLFF
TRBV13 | CASSDRLAGGGRTDTQYF
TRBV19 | CASRMDTISTDTQYF
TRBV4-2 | CASSQEWLAGGKNEQFF
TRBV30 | CAWGIGTSSQETQYF
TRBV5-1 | CASSLRGYEQFF
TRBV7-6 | CASSLGAYSLYEQYF
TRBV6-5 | CARGQGWTNTGELFF
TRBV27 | CASSPWGEGTGELFF
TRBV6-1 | CASSEEGHAYGYTF
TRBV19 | CARRFNQPQHF
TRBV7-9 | CASSSSGRPPADTQYF